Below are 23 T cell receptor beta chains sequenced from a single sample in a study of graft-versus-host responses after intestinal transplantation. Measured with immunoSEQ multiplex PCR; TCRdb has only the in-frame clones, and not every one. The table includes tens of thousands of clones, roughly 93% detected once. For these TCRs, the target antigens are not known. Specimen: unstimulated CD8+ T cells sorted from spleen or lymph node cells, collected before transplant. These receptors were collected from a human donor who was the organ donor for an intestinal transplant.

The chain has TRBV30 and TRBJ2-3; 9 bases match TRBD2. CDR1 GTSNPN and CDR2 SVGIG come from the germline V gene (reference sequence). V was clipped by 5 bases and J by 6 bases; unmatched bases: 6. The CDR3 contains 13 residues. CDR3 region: CAWVAGVRDTQYF. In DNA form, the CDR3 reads TGTGCCTGGGTAGCGGGGGTTCGGGATACGCAGTATTTT.

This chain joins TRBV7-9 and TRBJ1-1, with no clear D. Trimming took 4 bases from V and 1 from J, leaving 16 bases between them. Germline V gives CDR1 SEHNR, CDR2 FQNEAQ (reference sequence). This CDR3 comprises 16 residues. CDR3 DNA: TGTGCCAGCAGCTCAACTTGGTCCGAACGGAACACTGAAGCTTTCTTT. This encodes CASSSTWSERNTEAFF.

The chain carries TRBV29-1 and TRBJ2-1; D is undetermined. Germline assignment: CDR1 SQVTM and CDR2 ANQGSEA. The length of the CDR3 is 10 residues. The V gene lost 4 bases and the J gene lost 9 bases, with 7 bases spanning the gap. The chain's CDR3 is CSVAISEQFF. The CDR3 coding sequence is TGCAGCGTTGCAATCAGTGAGCAGTTCTTC.

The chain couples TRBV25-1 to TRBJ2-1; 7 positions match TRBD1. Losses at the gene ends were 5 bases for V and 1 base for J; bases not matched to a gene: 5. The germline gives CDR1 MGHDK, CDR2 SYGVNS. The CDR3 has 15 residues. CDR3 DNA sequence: TGTGCCAGCAGTCACGGACAGGAGTCCTACAATGAGCAGTTCTTC. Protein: CASSHGQESYNEQFF.

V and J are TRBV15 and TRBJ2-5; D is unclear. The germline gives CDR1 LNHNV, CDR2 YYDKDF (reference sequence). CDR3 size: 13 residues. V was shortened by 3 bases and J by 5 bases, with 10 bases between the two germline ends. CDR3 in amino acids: CATSSAGWETQYF. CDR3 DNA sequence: TGTGCCACCAGCAGCGCCGGGTGGGAGACCCAGTACTTC.

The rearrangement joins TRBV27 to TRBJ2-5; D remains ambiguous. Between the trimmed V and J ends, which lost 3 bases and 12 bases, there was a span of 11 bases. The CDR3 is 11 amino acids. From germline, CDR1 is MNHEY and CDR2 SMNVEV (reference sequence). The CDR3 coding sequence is TGTGCCAGCAGTTTTGGCACCCTTAAGTACTTC. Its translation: CASSFGTLKYF.

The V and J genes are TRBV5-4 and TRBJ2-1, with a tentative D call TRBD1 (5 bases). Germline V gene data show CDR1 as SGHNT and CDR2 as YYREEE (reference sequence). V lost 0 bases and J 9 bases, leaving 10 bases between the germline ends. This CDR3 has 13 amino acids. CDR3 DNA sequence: TGTGCCAGCAGCTTGGGGTCTAGGGGTGAGCAGTTCTTC. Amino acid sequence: CASSLGSRGEQFF. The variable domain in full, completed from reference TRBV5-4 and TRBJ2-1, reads ETGVTQSPTHLIKTRGQQVTLRCSSQSGHNTVSWYQQALGQGPQFIFQYYREEENGRGNFPPRFSGLQFPNYSSELNVNALELDDSALYLCASSLGSRGEQFFGPGTRLTVL.

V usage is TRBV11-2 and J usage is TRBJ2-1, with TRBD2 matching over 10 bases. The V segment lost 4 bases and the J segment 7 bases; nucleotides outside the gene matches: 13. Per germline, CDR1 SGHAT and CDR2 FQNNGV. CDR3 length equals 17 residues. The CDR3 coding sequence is TGTGCCAGCAGCTCCGTAGGAGCGGGAGGGCCCCTTAATGAGCAGTTCTTC. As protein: CASSSVGAGGPLNEQFF.

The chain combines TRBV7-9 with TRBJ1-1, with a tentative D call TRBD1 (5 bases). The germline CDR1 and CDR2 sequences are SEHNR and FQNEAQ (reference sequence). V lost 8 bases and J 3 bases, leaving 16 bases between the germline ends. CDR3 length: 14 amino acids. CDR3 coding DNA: TGTGCCAGCCTCATCTCGGGGGGGGACACTGAAGCTTTCTTT. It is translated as CASLISGGDTEAFF.

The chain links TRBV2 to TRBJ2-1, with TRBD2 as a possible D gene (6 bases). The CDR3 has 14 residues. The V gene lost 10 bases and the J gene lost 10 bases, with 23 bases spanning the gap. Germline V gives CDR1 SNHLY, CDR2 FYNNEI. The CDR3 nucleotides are TGTGCCATCACTAGCCCGGGACGTCCTATCGAGCAGTTCTTC. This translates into CAITSPGRPIEQFF.

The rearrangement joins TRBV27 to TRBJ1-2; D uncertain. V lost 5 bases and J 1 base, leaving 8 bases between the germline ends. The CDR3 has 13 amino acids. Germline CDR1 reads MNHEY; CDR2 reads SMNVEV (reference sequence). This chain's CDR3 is CASSVQINYGYTF. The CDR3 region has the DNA TGTGCCAGCAGTGTCCAAATTAACTATGGCTACACCTTC.

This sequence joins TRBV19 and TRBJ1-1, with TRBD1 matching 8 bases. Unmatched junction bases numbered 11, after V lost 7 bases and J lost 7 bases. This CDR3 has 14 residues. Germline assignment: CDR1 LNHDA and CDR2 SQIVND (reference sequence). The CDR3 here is CASTLGQGGGEAFF. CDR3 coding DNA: TGTGCCAGTACCCTCGGACAGGGTGGGGGTGAAGCTTTCTTT. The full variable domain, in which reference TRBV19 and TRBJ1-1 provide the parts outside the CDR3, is DGGITQSPKYLFRKEGQNVTLSCEQNLNHDAMYWYRQDPGQGLRLIYYSQIVNDFQKGDIAEGYSVSREKKESFPLTVTSAQKNPTAFYLCASTLGQGGGEAFFGQGTRLTVV.

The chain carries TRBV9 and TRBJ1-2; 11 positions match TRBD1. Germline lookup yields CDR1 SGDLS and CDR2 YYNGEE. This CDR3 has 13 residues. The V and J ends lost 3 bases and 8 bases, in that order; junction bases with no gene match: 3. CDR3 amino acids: CASSAWTGGGYTF. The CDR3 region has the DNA TGTGCCAGCAGCGCCTGGACAGGGGGCGGCTACACCTTC.

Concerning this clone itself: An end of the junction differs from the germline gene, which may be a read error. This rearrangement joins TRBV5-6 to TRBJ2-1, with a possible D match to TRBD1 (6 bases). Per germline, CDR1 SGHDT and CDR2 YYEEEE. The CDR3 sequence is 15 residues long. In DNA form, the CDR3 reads TGTGCCAGCGGCTTCCTAGACAGGATTAACAATGAGCAGTTCTTC. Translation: CASGFLDRINNEQFF.

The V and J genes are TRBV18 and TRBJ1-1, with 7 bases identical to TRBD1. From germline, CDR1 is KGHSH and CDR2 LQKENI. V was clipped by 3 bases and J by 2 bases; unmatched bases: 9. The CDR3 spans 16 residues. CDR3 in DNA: TGTGCCAGCTCACCTCCTGGACAGGTACTAAACACTGAAGCTTTCTTT. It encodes CASSPPGQVLNTEAFF.

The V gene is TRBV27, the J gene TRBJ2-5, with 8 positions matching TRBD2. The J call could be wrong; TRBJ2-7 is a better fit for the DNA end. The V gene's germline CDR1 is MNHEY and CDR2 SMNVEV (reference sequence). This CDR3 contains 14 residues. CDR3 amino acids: CASSYTSGSYEQYF. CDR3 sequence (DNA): TGTGCCAGCAGTTATACTAGCGGAAGCTACGAGCAGTACTTC.

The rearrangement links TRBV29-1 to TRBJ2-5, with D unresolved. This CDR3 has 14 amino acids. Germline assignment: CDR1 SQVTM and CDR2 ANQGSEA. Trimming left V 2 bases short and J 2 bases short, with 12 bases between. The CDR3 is CSVEWADQQETQYF. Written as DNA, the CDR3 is TGCAGCGTTGAATGGGCAGACCAACAAGAGACCCAGTACTTC.

CDR3 nucleotide sequence: TGTGCCAGTAGTAGACTACGGGTAGAGGGCAATGAGCAGTTCTTC. Protein: CASSRLRVEGNEQFF. The chain uses TRBV19 and TRBJ2-1; D is perhaps TRBD2 (5 bases). This CDR3 region has 15 residues. V dropped 4 bases and J dropped 6 bases, with 16 bases sitting between them. From germline, CDR1 is LNHDA and CDR2 SQIVND (reference sequence).

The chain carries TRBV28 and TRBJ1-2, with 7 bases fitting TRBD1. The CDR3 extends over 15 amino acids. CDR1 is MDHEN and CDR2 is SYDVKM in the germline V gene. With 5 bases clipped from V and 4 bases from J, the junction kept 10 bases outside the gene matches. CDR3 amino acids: CASSLTEGATYGYTF. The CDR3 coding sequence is TGTGCCAGCAGTCTTACGGAGGGGGCGACCTATGGCTACACCTTC.

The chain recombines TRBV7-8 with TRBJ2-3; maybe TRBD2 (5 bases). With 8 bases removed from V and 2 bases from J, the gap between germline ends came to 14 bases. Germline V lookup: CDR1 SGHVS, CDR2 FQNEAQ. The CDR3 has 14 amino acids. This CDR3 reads CASFNQRITDTQYF. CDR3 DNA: TGTGCCAGCTTTAACCAGCGGATCACAGATACGCAGTATTTT.

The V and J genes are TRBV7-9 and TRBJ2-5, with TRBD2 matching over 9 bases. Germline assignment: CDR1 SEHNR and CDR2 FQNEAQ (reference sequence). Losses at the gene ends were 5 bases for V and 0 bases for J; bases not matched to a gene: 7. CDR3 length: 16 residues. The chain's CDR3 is CASSLRLAENQETQYF. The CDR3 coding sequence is TGTGCCAGCAGCCTCCGACTAGCGGAAAACCAAGAGACCCAGTACTTC.

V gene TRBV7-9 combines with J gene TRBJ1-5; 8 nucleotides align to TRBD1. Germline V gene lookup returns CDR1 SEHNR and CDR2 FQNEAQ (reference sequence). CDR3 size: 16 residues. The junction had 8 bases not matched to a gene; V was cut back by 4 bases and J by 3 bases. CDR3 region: CASSSPDRDPNQPQHF. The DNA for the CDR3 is TGTGCCAGCAGCTCCCCGGACAGGGATCCCAATCAGCCCCAGCATTTT. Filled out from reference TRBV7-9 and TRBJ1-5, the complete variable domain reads DTGVSQNPRHKITKRGQNVTFRCDPISEHNRLYWYRQTLGQGPEFLTYFQNEAQLEKSRLLSDRFSAERPKGSFSTLEIQRTEQGDSAMYLCASSSPDRDPNQPQHFGDGTRLSIL.

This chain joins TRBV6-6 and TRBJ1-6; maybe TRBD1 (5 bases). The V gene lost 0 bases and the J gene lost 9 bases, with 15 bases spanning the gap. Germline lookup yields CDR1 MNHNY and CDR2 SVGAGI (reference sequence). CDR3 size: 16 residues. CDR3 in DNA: TGTGCCAGCAGTTACTCGATGGGGGGACGGGGTTCACCCCTCCACTTT. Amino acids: CASSYSMGGRGSPLHF.